This is a list of T cell receptor beta chains from one sample in a study of shared clonotypes between healthy human individuals. Profiling relied on immunoSEQ multiplex PCR, and the TCRdb table lists in-frame clones only, not all of them. The data show over a million clones, around 98% seen once. The specimen was naive CD4+ T cells sorted from blood. These receptors originate from a man aged 30-40 years in good health. Each CDR3 is given with its conserved first and last residue. A D gene is named only where the DNA matches it firmly. Clone size is stated in some rows and not others, as once, few, many or a class when expanded.

j_call,d_call,v_call,clone_size,cdr3_nt,cdr3_aa
TRBJ1-3,NA,TRBV5-4,NA,TGTGCCAGCAGCGCAAGGACCTCTGGAAACACCATATATTTT,CASSARTSGNTIYF
TRBJ2-5,TRBD2,TRBV15,NA,TGTGCCACCAGCAGAGATCCAGCGGGAGTCTCAGAGACCCAGTACTTC,CATSRDPAGVSETQYF
TRBJ1-4,NA,TRBV5-1,once,TGCGCCAGCAGCTCACAGGGTACTAATGAAAAACTGTTTTTT,CASSSQGTNEKLFF
TRBJ1-2,NA,TRBV28,NA,TGTGCCATCACTCCGGGACAAAGATCGAGGGGCTACACCTTC,CAITPGQRSRGYTF
TRBJ2-7,TRBD1,TRBV28,NA,TGTGCCAGCAGTTCGGGACAGGGTTGGAACGTCGAGCAGTACTTC,CASSSGQGWNVEQYF
TRBJ2-2,TRBD2,TRBV5-8,NA,TGTGCCAGCAGCTCTACCCCGACTAGCGCCCCCGGGGAGCTGTTTTTT,CASSSTPTSAPGELFF
TRBJ1-2,NA,TRBV28,NA,TGTGCCAGCAGCCCCGAGGGGAACTATGGCTACACCTTC,CASSPEGNYGYTF
TRBJ2-1,NA,TRBV7-2,NA,TGTGCCAGCAGCTTAGTGGCTCTGGGTCGGAGTGAGCAGTTCTTC,CASSLVALGRSEQFF
TRBJ1-4,NA,TRBV5-1,once,TGCGCCAGCAGCCCCGGACGACTTTCAAATGAAAAACTGTTTTTT,CASSPGRLSNEKLFF
TRBJ1-4,TRBD1,TRBV10-2,NA,TGCGCCAGCAGGGTGGGTACAGGGGCCGAAAAACTGTTTTTT,CASRVGTGAEKLFF
TRBJ1-5,NA,TRBV27,NA,TGTGCCAGCAGTTCCGCACAGGGTAGCAATCAGCCCCAGCATTTT,CASSSAQGSNQPQHF
TRBJ2-7,NA,TRBV7-2,NA,TGTGCCAGCAGACCGGGACACTTCTACGAGCAGTACTTC,CASRPGHFYEQYF
TRBJ1-1,TRBD1,TRBV5-1,NA,TGCGCCAGCAGCCCGGGGACAGGGAGTCGTGAAGCTTTCTTT,CASSPGTGSREAFF
TRBJ2-3,TRBD2,TRBV27,NA,TGTGCCAGCATCCCCCGACCCCGGCGGGGGGAAACAGATACGCAGTATTTT,CASIPRPRRGETDTQYF
TRBJ2-3,NA,TRBV6-5,NA,TGTGCCAGCAGTCCACTAGGTAGCACAGATACGCAGTATTTT,CASSPLGSTDTQYF
TRBJ1-3,NA,TRBV10-3,NA,TGTGCCGCCCGAGGTGGAAACACCATATATTTT,CAARGGNTIYF
TRBJ2-5,TRBD2,TRBV5-8,NA,TGTGCCAGCAGCTTGGGTCTAGCGGGCCCCCTCCAAGAGACCCAGTACTTC,CASSLGLAGPLQETQYF
TRBJ1-5,NA,TRBV27,NA,TGCACCACAAAGCACTGCCAGCAGATGAGGACTAAGAATCAGCCCCAGCATTTT,CTTKHCQQMRTKNQPQHF
TRBJ2-3,NA,TRBV10-3,NA,TGTGCCATCAGGGGGGGAGATACGCAGTATTTT,CAIRGGDTQYF
TRBJ1-4,TRBD1,TRBV28,NA,TGTGCCAGTACGACAGGGAACGGAAAACTGTTTTTT,CASTTGNGKLFF
TRBJ2-5,NA,TRBV5-1,NA,TGCGCCAGCAGTCGGGACGGGCAAGAGACCCAGTACTTC,CASSRDGQETQYF
TRBJ2-1,TRBD2,TRBV5-1,NA,TGCGCCAGCAGCTTGCCTAGCGGGAGGTTATACAATGAGCAGTTCTTC,CASSLPSGRLYNEQFF
TRBJ2-1,NA,TRBV5-1,NA,TGCGCCAGCAGCTCGGGACTGGGTTCTCGGTTGGATGAGCAGTTCTTC,CASSSGLGSRLDEQFF
TRBJ1-2,NA,TRBV7-3,NA,TGTGCCAGCAGCTTAATGGGGACTAACTATGGCTACACCTTC,CASSLMGTNYGYTF
TRBJ1-1,TRBD1,TRBV18,NA,TGTGCCAGCTGGGGACAGATGATGAACACTGAAGCTTTCTTT,CASWGQMMNTEAFF
TRBJ1-2,NA,TRBV7-9,NA,TGTGCCAGCAGCTTCGAAAGCTATGGCTACACCTTC,CASSFESYGYTF
TRBJ2-7,NA,TRBV4-1,NA,TGCGCCAGCAGCCAAACACCGGGCCAGGTCTACGAGCAGTACTTC,CASSQTPGQVYEQYF
TRBJ2-3,NA,TRBV6-5,NA,TGTGCCAGCAGGGTGACTACTAGCACAGATACGCAGTATTTT,CASRVTTSTDTQYF
TRBJ1-5,NA,TRBV6-5,NA,TGTGCCAGCAGTGGGGGGGGGAAGAGCAATCAGCCCCAGCATTTT,CASSGGGKSNQPQHF
TRBJ1-3,TRBD1,TRBV10-2,NA,TGCGCCAGCAGTGACACGACAGGGGCCGGAAACACCATATATTTT,CASSDTTGAGNTIYF
TRBJ2-7,NA,TRBV25-1,NA,TGTGCCAGCAGTGGACCGGGTGGGCGAACCTACGAGCAGTACTTC,CASSGPGGRTYEQYF
TRBJ2-7,NA,TRBV7-3,NA,TGTGCCAGCAGCTTAACGGGAGTCCACGAGCAGTACTTC,CASSLTGVHEQYF
TRBJ2-1,NA,TRBV4-3,NA,TGCGCCAGCAGCCAAGAGCCCCTTTCAGGGCTCGGTGAGCAGTTCTTC,CASSQEPLSGLGEQFF
TRBJ1-1,NA,TRBV18,NA,TGTGCCAGCTCACCTGCGGACAGACTGAACACTGAAGCTTTCTTT,CASSPADRLNTEAFF
TRBJ2-7,NA,TRBV7-9,NA,TGTGCCAGCAGCTCAAAGGGACTGGCGGGAAACGAGCAGTACTTC,CASSSKGLAGNEQYF
TRBJ2-7,TRBD2,TRBV9,NA,TGTGCCAGCAGCCAAGTCGGGGGGTCCTACGAGCAGTACTTC,CASSQVGGSYEQYF
TRBJ2-1,NA,TRBV29-1,NA,TGCAGCACCGGGGGACCCTACAATGAGCAGTTCTTC,CSTGGPYNEQFF
TRBJ2-7,NA,TRBV7-2,NA,TGTGCCAGCAGCTTATCCACGGCCGGGGGCTACGAGCAGTACTTC,CASSLSTAGGYEQYF
TRBJ2-3,TRBD2,TRBV5-1,NA,TGCGCCAGCAGCCCCCTCACTAGCGGAAGCACAGATACGCAGTATTTT,CASSPLTSGSTDTQYF
TRBJ2-3,TRBD2,TRBV27,NA,TGTGCCAGCAGTAGCCCACGGGGGGGCGGGACCACAGATACGCAGTATTTT,CASSSPRGGGTTDTQYF
TRBJ1-1,NA,TRBV5-1,NA,TGCGCCAGCAGCCACAGGGCTTTGAACACTGAAGCTTTCTTT,CASSHRALNTEAFF
TRBJ2-7,TRBD2,TRBV2,NA,TGTGCCAGCAGAATAGCGGGAGGATCCTACGAGCAGTACTTC,CASRIAGGSYEQYF